Presented here are 28 T cell receptor beta chains from one specimen sequenced in a study of blood T cell repertoires in COVID-19 (dated by TCRdb to 2020 to 2022). The protocol used for the library was the immunoSEQ multiplex PCR assay. In TCRdb, the immuneACCESS table is reduced to in-frame sequences with V and J assigned. These tables do not hold every clone; where another copy was compared, an unresolved V gene accounts for under half, and the others remain unexplained. For this sample there are almost 300,000 clones; 85% to 90% appear just once. The ten largest clones capture around 10% of the sample. Sequences were obtained from peripheral blood. These receptors were obtained from a woman aged 25 to 39 with COVID-19, enrolled during active disease.

The chain is built from TRBV6-5 and TRBJ1-6; TRBD1 matches 9 bases. V dropped 4 bases and J dropped 4; count of bases not matched to a gene: 5. The CDR3 is 16 amino acids. Germline V lookup: CDR1 MNHEY, CDR2 SVGAGI. The CDR3 DNA sequence: TGTGCCAGCAGTTTGGCGGGGACAGGGTATAATTCACCCCTCCACTTT. Translating it yields CASSLAGTGYNSPLHF.

This clone was recorded once. CDR3 in DNA: TGTGCCAGCAGCTTAGTTCGCGGAGGGCGGGAGACCCAGTACTTC. The encoded protein is CASSLVRGGRETQYF. The chain joins TRBV7-9 to TRBJ2-5; D possibly corresponds to TRBD2 (6 bases). CDR1 SEHNR and CDR2 FQNEAQ come from the germline V gene (reference sequence). V was cut by 1 base and J by 5 bases, with 14 bases left in between. The CDR3 is 15 amino acids.

The chain is built from TRBV12-5 and TRBJ2-3; 7 bases agree with TRBD2. Germline assignment: CDR1 LGHNT and CDR2 FRNRAP. V shed 5 bases and J 2 bases; nucleotides not matched to a gene: 7. The length of the CDR3 is 15 residues. Here the CDR3 reads CASGPPGGATDTQYF. In DNA form, the CDR3 reads TGTGCTAGTGGTCCCCCGGGGGGAGCCACAGATACGCAGTATTTT.

The CDR3 coding sequence is TGTGCCAGTTTTAACTACGGAGGGAGTGAGCAGTTCTTC. Its translation is CASFNYGGSEQFF. J is TRBJ2-1 and V is TRBV12-3 or TRBV12-4, with D maybe TRBD2 (6 bases). Trimming pared 9 bases from V and 9 bases from J, leaving 18 bases between. CDR3 length: 13 amino acids.

This rearrangement joins TRBV29-1 to TRBJ2-7; weak D call: TRBD2 (5 bases). V lost 5 bases and J lost 7, with 15 bases in between. This CDR3 has 12 residues. The germline gives CDR1 SQVTM, CDR2 ANQGSEA. Here the CDR3 reads CSVSADPGEQYF. CDR3 coding DNA: TGCAGCGTTAGCGCGGATCCGGGAGAGCAGTACTTC.

As for this clone: Distinct nucleotide sequences in the sample also encode this CDR3. The rearrangement links TRBV12-3 or TRBV12-4 to TRBJ1-1; a weak D match, TRBD1 (6 bases). The CDR3 sequence is 13 residues long. The V and J ends lost 3 bases and 1 base respectively, with 6 bases between them. In nucleotides, the CDR3 is TGTGCCAGCAGTTTGACAGGGAACACTGAAGCTTTCTTT. It specifies CASSLTGNTEAFF.

This chain links TRBV19 with TRBJ1-1, with 9 bases lining up with TRBD1. V dropped 5 bases and J dropped 5; count of bases not matched to a gene: 6. The CDR3 runs to 14 residues. Germline-derived CDR1 and CDR2 are LNHDA and SQIVND (reference sequence). CDR3: CASSPTGGETEAFF. CDR3 bases: TGTGCCAGTAGTCCAACAGGGGGCGAGACTGAAGCTTTCTTT.

The rearrangement joins TRBV27 to TRBJ2-5; 13 bases fit TRBD2. V lost 5 bases, J lost 6 bases, and 9 bases stayed unmatched. This CDR3 is built from 16 residues. Germline-derived CDR1 and CDR2 are MNHEY and SMNVEV (reference sequence). CDR3 coding DNA: TGTGCCAGCAGTGCCCTACTAGCGGGGGGGCTTAAGACCCAGTACTTC. Its protein is CASSALLAGGLKTQYF.

The chain couples TRBV10-1 to TRBJ2-1, with TRBD1 as a possible D gene (5 bases). The CDR3 is 16 amino acids. Trimming took off 2 bases at V and 8 bases at J, with 19 bases between the two ends. Germline V gives CDR1 WNHNN, CDR2 SYGVQD (reference sequence). The CDR3: CASSEGLGTGFDEQFF. The CDR3 nucleotides are TGCGCCAGCAGTGAGGGTTTGGGTACAGGTTTCGATGAGCAGTTCTTC.

This clone was detected a few times. The rearrangement links TRBV2 to TRBJ2-6; 10 nucleotides line up with TRBD2. After removal of 5 bases from V and 4 bases from J, the junction contained 8 bases not matched to a gene. Germline V CDR1 and CDR2: SNHLY, FYNNEI. CDR3 size: 17 residues. The CDR3 loop is CASSFRLAGSGANVLTF. The CDR3 DNA reads as TGTGCCAGCAGTTTTCGACTAGCGGGTTCAGGGGCCAACGTCCTGACTTTC.

This clone has a single count. J is TRBJ1-1 and V is TRBV7-9; D remains ambiguous. The CDR3 is 14 residues long. The germline CDR1 and CDR2 sequences are SEHNR and FQNEAQ (reference sequence). Trimming removed 7 bases at V and 6 bases at J, with 18 bases between. The DNA of the CDR3 is TGTGCCAGCACCGAGATCGGGGTAAGCGCTGAAGCTTTCTTT. Protein sequence: CASTEIGVSAEAFF.

J is TRBJ2-5 and V is TRBV7-9, with 8 bases that match TRBD1. The CDR3 totals 15 residues. Germline V CDR1 and CDR2: SEHNR, FQNEAQ (reference sequence). Germline trimming cut 0 bases from V and 5 bases from J; bases unmatched to any gene: 5. CDR3 in DNA: TGTGCCAGCAGCTTAGCCGCAGGGGGCTTTGAGACCCAGTACTTC. Protein sequence: CASSLAAGGFETQYF.

The V gene is TRBV4-1, the J gene TRBJ2-7; perhaps TRBD2 as D (6 bases). Germline V gene lookup returns CDR1 MGHRA and CDR2 YSYEKL. Deletions cut 4 bases from V and 4 bases from J, with 17 bases between. The CDR3 is made up of 15 amino acids. The CDR3: CASSLQGPGAYEQYF. CDR3 in DNA: TGCGCCAGCAGCCTCCAGGGTCCGGGAGCTTACGAGCAGTACTTC.

The gene calls are TRBV23-1 and TRBJ2-7; 9 bases match TRBD1. TRBV23-1 is placed among ORFs of uncertain function. This CDR3 is built from 16 residues. The ends lost 6 bases at V and 0 bases at J; junction bases unmatched: 9. The DNA of the CDR3 is TGCGCCAGCAGCCGATCCGGGACAGGGAGCTCCTACGAGCAGTACTTC. Amino acid sequence: CASSRSGTGSSYEQYF.

V gene TRBV2 combines with J gene TRBJ1-6; D is undetermined. Germline V lookup: CDR1 SNHLY, CDR2 FYNNEI. V lost 11 bases, J lost 0 bases, and 14 bases lay in between. The CDR3 has 15 residues. This CDR3 reads CAGRRSSSYNSPLHF. The DNA of the CDR3 is TGTGCCGGCCGCCGTTCCAGCTCCTATAATTCACCCCTCCACTTT.

V and J are TRBV2 and TRBJ2-7, with 12 bases matching TRBD2. The germline V gene has CDR1 SNHLY and CDR2 FYNNEI. CDR3 length: 17 residues. J gave up 0 bases and V 7 bases, and 10 bases lay outside the gene matches. In DNA, the CDR3 is TGTGCCAGCAAGGAACTAGCGGGGGGTCTAAGCTCCTACGAGCAGTACTTC. This gives the protein CASKELAGGLSSYEQYF.

This sequence joins TRBV30 and TRBJ2-3; 8 bases are shared with TRBD2. The CDR3 spans 16 residues. Unmatched junction bases numbered 13, after V lost 3 bases and J lost 5 bases. Germline V gene data show CDR1 as GTSNPN and CDR2 as SVGIG (reference sequence). CDR3 residues: CAWSPGWRGEGDTQYF. The CDR3, as DNA: TGTGCCTGGAGCCCCGGATGGCGGGGGGAAGGAGATACGCAGTATTTT.

The chain uses TRBV10-2 and TRBJ1-2; tentative D call: TRBD1 (5 bases). This CDR3 is 12 amino acids long. Trimming removed 5 bases at V and 6 bases at J, with 10 bases between. The germline gives CDR1 WSHSY, CDR2 SAAADI. The CDR3 loop reads CASSMGGDGYTF. CDR3 bases: TGCGCCAGCAGTATGGGGGGTGATGGCTACACCTTC.

The V gene is TRBV20-1, the J gene TRBJ2-3; no clear D. V was shortened by 3 bases and J by 0 bases, with 10 bases between the two germline ends. CDR3 length equals 14 residues. CDR1 DFQATT and CDR2 SNEGSKA come from the germline V gene (reference sequence). The CDR3: CSASRRSSTDTQYF. CDR3 bases: TGCAGTGCTAGTCGGCGGTCAAGCACAGATACGCAGTATTTT.

The V and J genes are TRBV5-5 and TRBJ1-1, with a weak D call TRBD1 (6 bases). The CDR3 covers 15 residues. Trimming pared 3 bases from V and 2 bases from J, leaving 14 bases between. Germline lookup yields CDR1 SGHKS and CDR2 YYEKEE (reference sequence). The CDR3 region is CASSWTPGVNTEAFF. The CDR3 DNA follows: TGTGCCAGCAGCTGGACCCCAGGGGTAAACACTGAAGCTTTCTTT.

V and J are TRBV4-1 and TRBJ1-1; 8 nucleotides line up with TRBD1. Germline values: CDR1 MGHRA, CDR2 YSYEKL. V was clipped by 3 bases and J by 4 bases; unmatched bases: 4. CDR3 length: 14 amino acids. The CDR3 sequence: CASSHLTGGTEAFF. CDR3 DNA sequence: TGCGCCAGCAGCCACCTTACAGGGGGCACTGAAGCTTTCTTT.

This chain joins TRBV24-1 and TRBJ2-1; 8 bases map to TRBD2. The CDR3 consists of 16 residues. The V gene end was trimmed by 5 bases and the J gene end by 7 bases; junction bases not matched to a gene: 12. Per germline, CDR1 KGHDR and CDR2 SFDVKD. The CDR3 sequence: CATSVFVAGTRNEQFF. Written as DNA, the CDR3 is TGTGCCACCAGTGTTTTTGTAGCGGGGACCAGGAATGAGCAGTTCTTC.

This clone was found once. The V and J genes are TRBV7-8 and TRBJ1-3; a possible D gene is TRBD1 (5 bases). Germline CDR1 SGHVS, CDR2 FQNEAQ. Trimming shortened V by 4 bases and J by 4 bases, and 14 bases separated the two germline ends. The length of the CDR3 is 15 residues. CDR3 protein: CASSSQGRGGNTIYF. The DNA for the CDR3 is TGTGCCAGCAGCTCTCAGGGTCGAGGAGGAAACACCATATATTTT.

The chain links TRBV7-9 to TRBJ2-1; maybe TRBD1 (6 bases). Germline CDR1 SEHNR, CDR2 FQNEAQ (reference sequence). V dropped 7 bases and J dropped 7 bases, with 11 bases sitting between them. CDR3 length equals 12 residues. The CDR3 loop reads CASKTGLNEQFF. The CDR3, as DNA: TGTGCCAGCAAGACAGGCCTAAATGAGCAGTTCTTC.

J is TRBJ2-5 and V is TRBV11-3; 10 bases are shared with TRBD1. V dropped 5 bases and J dropped 5; count of bases not matched to a gene: 8. In germline, CDR1 is SGHNT, CDR2 YENEEA. The CDR3 length is 15 residues. The CDR3 DNA reads TGTGCCAGCAGCATCCGGACAGGGGGTATGGAGACCCAGTACTTC. It encodes CASSIRTGGMETQYF.

This sequence joins TRBV27 and TRBJ2-7; possibly TRBD1 for D (5 bases). The V gene's germline CDR1 is MNHEY and CDR2 SMNVEV (reference sequence). The CDR3 covers 12 residues. Trimming took off 5 bases at V and 4 bases at J, with 9 bases between the two ends. CDR3 region: CASSRTGYEQYF. DNA for the CDR3: TGTGCCAGCAGTCGAACAGGTTACGAGCAGTACTTC.

The V call is TRBV19, the J call TRBJ2-7; weak D call: TRBD1 (5 bases). Trimming removed 6 bases at V and 5 bases at J, with 14 bases between. The CDR3 loop spans 13 amino acids. Germline V lookup: CDR1 LNHDA, CDR2 SQIVND (reference sequence). CDR3 protein: CASSKGPGDEQYF. CDR3 sequence (DNA): TGTGCCAGTAGCAAGGGGCCCGGTGACGAGCAGTACTTC. Supplemented by reference TRBV19 and TRBJ2-7, the full variable domain reads DGGITQSPKYLFRKEGQNVTLSCEQNLNHDAMYWYRQDPGQGLRLIYYSQIVNDFQKGDIAEGYSVSREKKESFPLTVTSAQKNPTAFYLCASSKGPGDEQYFGPGTRLTVT.

In its sample, this clone was seen once. The chain couples TRBV7-2 to TRBJ2-4, with TRBD1 as a possible D gene (6 bases). CDR3 length: 15 amino acids. Trimming removed 5 bases at V and 6 bases at J, with 17 bases between. Per the germline V gene, CDR1 is SGHTA and CDR2 is FQGNSA. The CDR3 sequence is CASSELTGPGNIQYF. CDR3 in DNA: TGTGCCAGCAGCGAATTGACAGGTCCAGGAAACATTCAGTACTTC. Full variable domain (outside the CDR3, taken from reference TRBV7-2 and TRBJ2-4): GAGVSQSPSNKVTEKGKDVELRCDPISGHTALYWYRQSLGQGLEFLIYFQGNSAPDKSGLPSDRFSAERTGGSVSTLTIQRTQQEDSAVYLCASSELTGPGNIQYFGAGTRLSVL.